The 20 T cell receptor beta chains reported below all come from one sample, sequenced in a study of T-cell reconstitution after alpha-beta-depleted transplantation in children. For TCRbeta, the library was prepared with unique molecular identifiers. TCRdb reprocessed the PCR reads via MiXCR and lists one record per CDR3 protein. The sample records 490,000 or so distinct CDR3 sequences, around an eighth being singletons. Material: PBMCs from the stem cell graft donor, obtained from the stem cell graft. The source of these receptors is a human donor who donated a stem cell graft to a child with combined immunodeficiency.

This clonotype was seen only a few times. The junction does not match germline at one end; this may be a read error. The chain joins TRBV7-7 to TRBJ2-5; D is perhaps TRBD1 or TRBD2 (5 bases each). CDR3 length: 16 residues. The germline CDR1 and CDR2 sequences are SSHAT and FNYEAQ (reference sequence). CDR3 residues: CASSLSRDGHQETQYF. CDR3 nucleotides: TGTGCTAGCAGCCTATCTAGGGACGGACACCAAGAGACCCAGTACTTC.

The genes are TRBV29-1 and TRBJ2-7; 7 positions match TRBD1. V lost 4 bases and J lost 3; bases outside the gene matches: 6. The germline V gene has CDR1 SQVTM and CDR2 ANQGSEA. The CDR3 spans 13 residues. The CDR3: CSVAEGANYEQYF. The CDR3 nucleotides are TGCAGCGTTGCAGAGGGGGCGAACTACGAGCAGTACTTC.

This clonotype was counted only a few times. The CDR3 DNA is TGTGCCTGGAGTGTTGGGGGAGTAGGGCAGCCCCAGCATTTT. Its translation: CAWSVGGVGQPQHF. V is TRBV30 and J is TRBJ1-5; D is perhaps TRBD1 (5 bases). The CDR3 runs 14 residues. CDR1 and CDR2 from the germline V gene are GTSNPN and SVGIG (reference sequence). Trimming cost V 0 bases and J 7 bases, with 13 bases left between them.

There are many counts of this clonotype. The chain recombines TRBV7-9 with TRBJ2-7; 11 bases line up with TRBD2. The germline V gene has CDR1 SEHNR and CDR2 FQNEAQ (reference sequence). With V trimmed by 0 bases and J by 2 bases, 0 bases remained unmatched. This CDR3 contains 15 residues. Written as DNA, the CDR3 is TGTGCCAGCAGCTTAGCGGGACTAGCGGCCTACGAGCAGTACTTC. Amino acid sequence: CASSLAGLAAYEQYF.

This clonotype was observed a handful of times. The chain links TRBV29-1 to TRBJ1-1; D is possibly TRBD1 (6 bases). The CDR3 runs 13 residues. Germline assignment: CDR1 SQVTM and CDR2 ANQGSEA. The V end was cut by 7 bases, the J end by 3 bases, with 15 bases between. The CDR3 bases are TGCAGCGCTCACAGGGAAGCGGACACTGAAGCTTTCTTT. Translated: CSAHREADTEAFF.

This clonotype was observed a handful of times. This rearrangement joins TRBV6-1 to TRBJ2-5; TRBD1 or TRBD2 may be the D gene (5 bases each). The V and J ends lost 7 bases and 3 bases respectively, with 15 bases between them. The CDR3 spans 14 residues. Germline V gene data show CDR1 as MNHNS and CDR2 as SASEGT. The chain's CDR3 is CASNTAGREETQYF. The CDR3 DNA is TGTGCCAGCAATACCGCGGGCAGGGAAGAGACCCAGTACTTC.

This clonotype was counted at least ten times. The V call is TRBV15, the J call TRBJ2-1, with no clear D. The CDR3 length is 14 residues. Looked up from germline, CDR1 is LNHNV and CDR2 is YYDKDF (reference sequence). Trimming took off 0 bases at V and 8 bases at J, with 11 bases between the two ends. The CDR3 reads CATSRETNSDEQFF. The CDR3 nucleotides are TGTGCCACCAGCAGAGAGACCAACAGCGATGAGCAGTTCTTC.

The chain couples TRBV7-9 to TRBJ2-7; D ambiguous. V was cut by 5 bases and J by 1 base, with 6 bases left in between. This CDR3 spans 12 amino acids. Germline CDR1 SEHNR, CDR2 FQNEAQ (reference sequence). CDR3 DNA: TGTGCCAGCAGCGGTACATCCTACGAGCAGTACTTC. It yields the protein CASSGTSYEQYF.

Many counts were recorded for this clonotype. Written as DNA, the CDR3 is TGTGCCAGCAGCCCCGGGAGAAATGGGCGCACTGAAGCTTTCTTT. Encoded protein: CASSPGRNGRTEAFF. The chain recombines TRBV7-2 with TRBJ1-1, with no clear D. The CDR3 runs to 15 residues. Trimming stripped 5 bases from V and 4 bases from J, with 17 bases between. Germline V gene lookup returns CDR1 SGHTA and CDR2 FQGNSA. The whole variable domain, filled in from reference TRBV7-2 and TRBJ1-1, reads GAGVSQSPSNKVTEKGKDVELRCDPISGHTALYWYRQSLGQGLEFLIYFQGNSAPDKSGLPSDRFSAERTGGSVSTLTIQRTQQEDSAVYLCASSPGRNGRTEAFFGQGTRLTVV.

This clonotype was detected many times. This CDR3 is CSARDWTNGEQYF. CDR3 nucleotide sequence: TGCAGTGCTAGAGATTGGACGAACGGGGAGCAGTACTTC. The genes are TRBV20-1 and TRBJ2-7; unclear D gene. The germline V gene encodes CDR1 DFQATT and CDR2 SNEGSKA (reference sequence). The CDR3 has 13 amino acids. V dropped 0 bases and J dropped 7 bases, with 13 bases sitting between them.

This clonotype was picked up many times. The chain has TRBV6-4 and TRBJ2-1; 11 positions agree with TRBD2. Germline CDR1 and CDR2: MRHNA and SNTAGT. The CDR3 has 15 residues. V lost 7 bases, J lost 3 bases, and 5 bases stayed unmatched. The CDR3 DNA reads TGTGCCAGCAAACTTAGCGGGGGGGACTACAATGAGCAGTTCTTC. Its protein is CASKLSGGDYNEQFF.

In this sample, this clonotype turned up many times. The chain joins TRBV12-3 or TRBV12-4 to TRBJ2-5; D not certain. This CDR3 region has 12 residues. V lost 6 bases, J lost 4 bases, and 9 bases lay in between. The CDR3 is CASRTIGETQYF. The CDR3 nucleotides read TGTGCCAGCAGGACGATTGGAGAGACCCAGTACTTC.

There are a few counts of this clonotype. The CDR3 reads CSARGGGRDEQYF. The DNA of the CDR3 is TGCAGTGCTCGAGGAGGAGGGAGGGACGAGCAGTACTTC. The chain links TRBV20-1 to TRBJ2-7, with 7 positions matching TRBD2. Germline trimming cut 5 bases from V and 5 bases from J; bases unmatched to any gene: 9. The CDR3 is made up of 13 amino acids. Germline lookup yields CDR1 DFQATT and CDR2 SNEGSKA (reference sequence).

This clonotype occurred a few times. The chain has TRBV20-1 and TRBJ1-5, with 8 bases lining up with TRBD1. Germline CDR1 and CDR2: DFQATT and SNEGSKA (reference sequence). The ends lost 2 bases at V and 5 bases at J; junction bases unmatched: 5. The CDR3 length is 14 residues. CDR3 DNA: TGCAGTGCTAGACCGACAGGGGACCATCAGCCCCAGCATTTT. Translated: CSARPTGDHQPQHF.

The V gene is TRBV20-1, the J gene TRBJ1-1; D not resolved. From germline, CDR1 is DFQATT and CDR2 SNEGSKA (reference sequence). There are 14 residues in the CDR3. V gave up 3 bases and J gave up 3 bases, with 14 bases separating them. The CDR3 is CSARIVARDTEAFF. The DNA of the CDR3 is TGCAGTGCTAGGATTGTAGCACGAGACACTGAAGCTTTCTTT.

Many counts were recorded for this clonotype. This chain links TRBV15 with TRBJ1-1; D is undetermined. Trimming shortened V by 3 bases and J by 4 bases, and 15 bases separated the two germline ends. The CDR3 runs to 15 residues. Germline V gives CDR1 LNHNV, CDR2 YYDKDF (reference sequence). The CDR3 DNA sequence: TGTGCCACCAGCAGTAATCTCAACCCCTTCACTGAAGCTTTCTTT. Its protein is CATSSNLNPFTEAFF. The complete variable domain, with remaining parts taken from reference TRBV15 and TRBJ1-1, reads DAMVIQNPRYQVTQFGKPVTLSCSQTLNHNVMYWYQQKSSQAPKLLFHYYDKDFNNEADTPDNFQSRRPNTSFCFLDIRSPGLGDTAMYLCATSSNLNPFTEAFFGQGTRLTVV.

This clonotype was counted ten times or more. V is TRBV24-1 and J is TRBJ2-3, with D possibly being TRBD1 or TRBD2 (5 bases each). Germline V gene sequence: CDR1 KGHDR, CDR2 SFDVKD. V dropped 5 bases and J dropped 1 base, with 9 bases sitting between them. This CDR3 has 14 residues. The CDR3 loop is CATSARGRTDTQYF. CDR3 bases: TGTGCCACCAGTGCTCGGGGCCGCACAGATACGCAGTATTTT.

This clonotype was seen at least ten times. This chain joins TRBV29-1 and TRBJ2-2; the D gene is possibly TRBD2 (6 bases). Deletions cut 7 bases from V and 6 bases from J, with 15 bases between. From germline, CDR1 is SQVTM and CDR2 ANQGSEA. The CDR3 runs to 13 residues. The CDR3 is CSAIADLAGELFF. DNA for the CDR3: TGCAGCGCCATAGCGGATTTAGCCGGGGAGCTGTTTTTT.

The CDR3 DNA reads TGTGCCAGCACGACAGCACAACCCCGCTTAGGACAAGAGACCCAGTACTTC. This translates into CASTTAQPRLGQETQYF. The genes are TRBV7-2 and TRBJ2-5; the D gene is possibly TRBD1 (5 bases). V was shortened by 7 bases and J by 2 bases, with 23 bases between the two germline ends. CDR1 is SGHTA, CDR2 FQGNSA, per germline. This CDR3 comprises 17 residues.

This chain uses TRBV7-8 with TRBJ2-7, with 7 bases matching TRBD1. The CDR3 spans 15 residues. The V segment lost 1 base and the J segment 4 bases; nucleotides outside the gene matches: 7. From germline, CDR1 is SGHVS and CDR2 FQNEAQ. CDR3 in DNA: TGTGCCAGCAGCTTAGAGGACAGGCTACGGTACGAGCAGTACTTC. This gives the protein CASSLEDRLRYEQYF.